Each of the 20 T cell receptor beta chains below was sequenced from the same sample in a study of lymphopenia after photon versus proton radiotherapy. TCRdb keeps only in-frame clones here, not all; method: immunoSEQ multiplex PCR. The sample contains around 23,000 clones, roughly 87% of which appear only once. The sample consisted of peripheral blood, taken from a patient treated with photon-based radiotherapy. These receptors came from a man aged 50 to 60 with gastric cancer.

J is TRBJ1-1 and V is TRBV6-1; D call uncertain. Trimming shortened V by 7 bases and J by 1 base, and 16 bases separated the two germline ends. Germline CDR1 reads MNHNS; CDR2 reads SASEGT. This CDR3 is built from 15 residues. The CDR3 nucleotides read TGTGCCAGCATGATAGGACGCGAGTGGAACACTGAAGCTTTCTTT. It is translated as CASMIGREWNTEAFF.

This chain uses TRBV5-1 with TRBJ1-1, with unresolved D. Germline CDR1 reads SGHRS; CDR2 reads YFSETQ. The CDR3 sequence is 14 residues long. With 4 bases removed from V and 0 bases from J, the gap between germline ends came to 10 bases. The CDR3 sequence: CASSMSGVNTEAFF. The CDR3 nucleotides read TGCGCCAGCAGCATGTCCGGGGTGAACACTGAAGCTTTCTTT.

This clone was observed a handful of times. V is TRBV9 and J is TRBJ1-3; D call uncertain. CDR1 is SGDLS, CDR2 YYNGEE, per germline. The V and J ends lost 0 bases and 2 bases respectively, with 6 bases between them. This CDR3 has 14 amino acids. CDR3 loop: CASSVATPGNTIYF. CDR3 sequence (DNA): TGTGCCAGCAGCGTAGCGACTCCTGGAAACACCATATATTTT.

This chain uses TRBV5-1 with TRBJ2-1, with 9 bases matching TRBD1. Germline CDR1 SGHRS, CDR2 YFSETQ. Trimming took 4 bases from V and 0 from J; bases not matched to a gene: 8. The CDR3 extends over 17 amino acids. In DNA, the CDR3 is TGCGCCAGCAGCGCAACAGGGGGCGAAAGCTCCTACAATGAGCAGTTCTTC. Its protein is CASSATGGESSYNEQFF.

The V call is TRBV7-2, the J call TRBJ1-1; D might be TRBD1 (5 bases). The CDR3 runs to 15 residues. Trimming removed 6 bases from V and 2 bases from J, with 16 bases in between. The germline V gene has CDR1 SGHTA and CDR2 FQGNSA. CDR3: CASRFRQGFNTEAFF. CDR3 in DNA: TGTGCCAGCAGATTCCGCCAGGGTTTTAACACTGAAGCTTTCTTT.

The CDR3 reads CASSMQDTGELFF. The CDR3 DNA sequence: TGTGCCAGCAGTATGCAAGACACCGGGGAGCTGTTTTTT. The V gene is TRBV6-1, the J gene TRBJ2-2; no clear D. The germline gives CDR1 MNHNS, CDR2 SASEGT. Trimming took off 5 bases at V and 3 bases at J, with 7 bases between the two ends. The CDR3 loop spans 13 amino acids.

The chain couples TRBV6-5 to TRBJ1-4; the match to TRBD1 covers 9 bases. With V trimmed by 9 bases and J by 4 bases, 6 bases remained unmatched. The CDR3 totals 14 residues. CDR1 is MNHEY, CDR2 SVGAGI, per germline. The CDR3: CARQDRGINEKLFF. DNA of the CDR3: TGTGCCAGACAAGACAGGGGGATTAATGAAAAACTGTTTTTT.

This sequence joins TRBV7-2 and TRBJ2-1; D is unresolved. Germline loops: CDR1 SGHTA, CDR2 FQGNSA. Trimming cost V 1 base and J 6 bases, with 7 bases left between them. This CDR3 has 13 residues. In DNA form, the CDR3 reads TGTGCCAGCAGCTTAGTACTTACCAATGAGCAGTTCTTC. Its translation is CASSLVLTNEQFF.

J is TRBJ2-5 and V is TRBV5-4; no clear D. The V end lost 0 bases, the J end lost 5 bases, and 14 bases lay between the germline ends. Germline V gene lookup returns CDR1 SGHNT and CDR2 YYREEE (reference sequence). The CDR3 is 15 amino acids. The CDR3 nucleotides read TGTGCCAGCAGCTTGGTCGGCAGCCCCGGGGAGACCCAGTACTTC. Its protein is CASSLVGSPGETQYF.

The V and J genes are TRBV19 and TRBJ2-2; D unresolved. The CDR3 length is 15 residues. Trimming stripped 3 bases from V and 5 bases from J, with 13 bases between. Germline CDR1 LNHDA, CDR2 SQIVND (reference sequence). The CDR3: CASSIKPSMTGELFF. The CDR3 coding sequence is TGTGCCAGTAGTATTAAGCCGAGCATGACCGGGGAGCTGTTTTTT.

This chain links TRBV6-1 with TRBJ1-2; the D is unclear. Germline values: CDR1 MNHNS, CDR2 SASEGT. The germline V and J ends were trimmed by 6 bases and 0 bases, with 8 bases remaining between them. CDR3 length equals 13 residues. The chain's CDR3 is CASSPAANYGYTF. The CDR3 bases are TGTGCCAGCAGCCCCGCAGCTAACTATGGCTACACCTTC.

The chain combines TRBV12-5 with TRBJ1-1; weak D call: TRBD1 (5 bases). CDR1 and CDR2 (germline): LGHNT, FRNRAP. Trimming cost V 0 bases and J 8 bases, with 22 bases left between them. The CDR3 has 17 amino acids. CDR3 nucleotide sequence: TGTGCTAGTGGTTTGGTACCAGTAAATTTACCCGGGACGGAAGCTTTCTTT. It yields the protein CASGLVPVNLPGTEAFF.

J is TRBJ1-2 and V is TRBV15, with D unclear. The CDR3 has 14 amino acids. The V end was cut by 0 bases, the J end by 4 bases, with 9 bases between. The germline V gene has CDR1 LNHNV and CDR2 YYDKDF (reference sequence). In nucleotides, the CDR3 is TGTGCCACCAGCAGAGAGCCAGGAGTCTATGGCTACACCTTC. It codes for CATSREPGVYGYTF.

This chain uses TRBV7-9 with TRBJ2-5, with TRBD1 identical over 7 bases. From germline, CDR1 is SEHNR and CDR2 FQNEAQ (reference sequence). With 5 bases clipped from V and 3 bases from J, the junction kept 9 bases outside the gene matches. The CDR3 covers 15 residues. CDR3 nucleotides: TGTGCCAGCAGCGCGGTACAGGGGCCCGAAGAGACCCAGTACTTC. Encoded protein: CASSAVQGPEETQYF.

This chain links TRBV5-5 with TRBJ2-3, with D possibly being TRBD1 or TRBD2 (5 bases each). The ends were cut back, 1 base at V and 6 bases at J, with 15 bases in the middle. Germline V gives CDR1 SGHKS, CDR2 YYEKEE (reference sequence). The CDR3 loop spans 15 amino acids. CDR3 protein: CASSLQGPPPDTQYF. CDR3 sequence (DNA): TGTGCCAGCAGCTTGCAGGGACCACCTCCCGATACGCAGTATTTT.

This chain connects TRBV7-9 to TRBJ2-7; D uncertain. Trimming removed 4 bases from V and 0 bases from J, with 4 bases in between. This CDR3 has 12 amino acids. The germline gives CDR1 SEHNR, CDR2 FQNEAQ (reference sequence). The CDR3 is CASSSSSYEQYV. The CDR3 nucleotides are TGTGCCAGCAGCTCAAGCTCCTACGAGCAGTACGTC.

The CDR3 DNA reads TGTGCCTGGAGTCTAGGGGGCATATCTGGAAACACCATATATTTT. Translated, it gives CAWSLGGISGNTIYF. The chain combines TRBV30 with TRBJ1-3; 7 nucleotides align to TRBD1. The V and J ends lost 2 bases and 1 base, in that order; junction bases with no gene match: 5. CDR1 is GTSNPN, CDR2 SVGIG, per germline (reference sequence). The CDR3 consists of 15 residues.

The rearrangement uses TRBV18 and TRBJ2-4; 10 nucleotides agree with TRBD1. Germline V lookup: CDR1 KGHSH, CDR2 LQKENI. CDR3 size: 16 residues. J lost 4 bases, V lost 3 bases, and 6 bases had no gene match. The CDR3, as DNA: TGTGCCAGCTCACCCGGGACAGGGGTCACTAAAAACATTCAGTACTTC. Protein: CASSPGTGVTKNIQYF. Filled out from reference TRBV18 and TRBJ2-4, the complete variable domain reads NAGVMQNPRHLVRRRGQEARLRCSPMKGHSHVYWYRQLPEEGLKFMVYLQKENIIDESGMPKERFSAEFPKEGPSILRIQQVVRGDSAAYFCASSPGTGVTKNIQYFGAGTRLSVL.

This chain connects TRBV5-6 to TRBJ1-1, with a weak D call TRBD1 (5 bases). Germline V gene lookup returns CDR1 SGHDT and CDR2 YYEEEE. Between the trimmed V and J ends, which lost 3 bases and 10 bases, there was a span of 13 bases. The CDR3 extends over 12 amino acids. The CDR3 sequence: CASSWNRDAAFF. DNA for the CDR3: TGTGCCAGCAGCTGGAATCGGGACGCAGCTTTCTTT.

The rearrangement uses TRBV5-6 and TRBJ2-2; D is unclear. The CDR3 spans 14 residues. Looked up from germline, CDR1 is SGHDT and CDR2 is YYEEEE. V was shortened by 2 bases and J by 6 bases, with 11 bases between the two germline ends. Here the CDR3 reads CASSLIGPAGELFF. The CDR3 nucleotides are TGTGCCAGCAGCTTAATCGGGCCGGCCGGGGAGCTGTTTTTT.